The 11 T cell receptor beta chains below were found in one sample sequenced in a study of blood T cell repertoires in COVID-19. This table comes from immunoSEQ multiplex PCR, and its TCRdb copy is limited to in-frame clones, with some not included. The sample holds 300,000 or so clones, more than 70% seen once. The sequencing input was peripheral blood. The receptors shown here come from a woman in her 30s who had recovered from COVID-19.

This clone was found once. This rearrangement joins TRBV28 to TRBJ1-2; D is unclear. Germline V gene data show CDR1 as MDHEN and CDR2 as SYDVKM. The CDR3 runs to 16 residues. Trimming left V 1 base short and J 6 bases short, with 18 bases between. The CDR3 reads CASSLFREQPGDGYTF. CDR3 DNA: TGTGCCAGCAGTTTATTTCGGGAACAGCCAGGAGATGGCTACACCTTC.

The CDR3 DNA sequence: TGCAGTGCTTTTCGACTCTCTGAAGCTTTCTTT. Translating it yields CSAFRLSEAFF. The V gene is TRBV20-1, the J gene TRBJ1-1; D is unresolved. Germline V gene data show CDR1 as DFQATT and CDR2 as SNEGSKA (reference sequence). The ends were cut back, 5 bases at V and 6 bases at J, with 10 bases in the middle. The CDR3 extends over 11 amino acids.

The V and J genes are TRBV6-5 and TRBJ1-5, with TRBD1 matching over 8 bases. In germline, CDR1 is MNHEY, CDR2 SVGAGI. The length of the CDR3 is 13 residues. CDR3 sequence reads: CAAGQARVQPQHF. CDR3 DNA: TGTGCAGCGGGACAGGCTCGGGTTCAGCCCCAGCATTTT.

The V and J genes are TRBV7-9 and TRBJ1-1, with D possibly TRBD1 on 5 matching bases. CDR1 and CDR2 from the germline V gene are SEHNR and FQNEAQ (reference sequence). This CDR3 has 14 amino acids. Trimming stripped 4 bases from V and 0 bases from J, with 9 bases between. CDR3 DNA: TGTGCCAGCAGCTCCATCAGGGTGAACACTGAAGCTTTCTTT. This encodes CASSSIRVNTEAFF.

Worth noting for this clone: A clone one base away is much larger, so this may be a read error. The gene calls are TRBV10-3 and TRBJ2-3; 12 positions match TRBD2. Trimming at V came to 5 bases and at J to 4 bases, leaving 7 bases not matched to a gene. Per the germline V gene, CDR1 is ENHRY and CDR2 is SYGVKD. This CDR3 spans 16 amino acids. CDR3 sequence (DNA): TGTGCCATCAGTTCCGGACTAGCGGGGTACGCAGATACGCAGTATTTT. Translation: CAISSGLAGYADTQYF.

This clone was observed a handful of times. This CDR3 reads CASSLRQGYEQYF. The CDR3 coding sequence is TGTGCCAGCAGCTTGAGACAGGGCTACGAGCAGTACTTC. The genes are TRBV5-4 and TRBJ2-7, with TRBD1 identical over 7 bases. CDR3 size: 13 residues. V lost 1 base and J lost 3; bases outside the gene matches: 1. The germline V gene encodes CDR1 SGHNT and CDR2 YYREEE (reference sequence).

This chain connects TRBV13 to TRBJ2-2; D might be TRBD1 (5 bases). The ends were cut back, 1 base at V and 4 bases at J, with 7 bases in the middle. Germline CDR1 reads PRHDT; CDR2 reads FYEKMQ (reference sequence). CDR3 length: 14 residues. CDR3 in amino acids: CASSLAGFTGELFF. In nucleotides, the CDR3 is TGTGCCAGCAGCTTAGCAGGGTTCACCGGGGAGCTGTTTTTT.

The J gene is TRBJ1-3, the V gene TRBV5-6, with TRBD1 matching 8 bases. With 4 bases clipped from V and 4 bases from J, the junction kept 7 bases outside the gene matches. CDR1 is SGHDT and CDR2 is YYEEEE in the germline V gene. This CDR3 has 15 amino acids. The CDR3 DNA is TGTGCCAGCAGCACCAGGACAGGGCCGGGAAACACCATATATTTT. Its translation is CASSTRTGPGNTIYF.

This rearrangement joins TRBV6-1 to TRBJ1-2, with a weak D call TRBD1 (5 bases). Germline CDR1 is MNHNS and CDR2 is SASEGT. Trimming cost V 0 bases and J 5 bases, with 19 bases left between them. There are 17 residues in the CDR3. The DNA of the CDR3 is TGTGCCAGCAGTGAAGCGCTATGGCAGGGTGATTTGTATGGCTACACCTTC. Translating gives CASSEALWQGDLYGYTF.

The chain has TRBV2 and TRBJ1-1, with D possibly TRBD1 on 6 matching bases. CDR3 length: 14 residues. V shed 6 bases and J shed 1 base, with 12 bases lying between them. From germline, CDR1 is SNHLY and CDR2 FYNNEI. CDR3 sequence reads: CASRGDKGNTEAFF. CDR3 nucleotides: TGTGCCAGCAGGGGGGACAAAGGGAACACTGAAGCTTTCTTT.

The chain combines TRBV3-1 (or the pseudogene TRBV3-2) with TRBJ1-1; tentatively, D is TRBD1 (5 bases). Germline V gene data show CDR1 as LGHDT and CDR2 as YNNKEL (reference sequence). This CDR3 contains 14 residues. V gave up 0 bases and J gave up 5 bases, with 10 bases separating them. This CDR3 is CASSQDGGMTEAFF. The CDR3 nucleotides are TGTGCCAGCAGCCAAGATGGGGGGATGACTGAAGCTTTCTTT.